This T cell receptor beta chain was recovered during a study of OX40 agonist ivuxolimab in advanced cancers. Turning to the study itself: The group had a mean age of about 60 years, ranged from roughly 20 to 79, and was around 82% male.

Produced via immunoSEQ multiplex PCR; TCRdb's table is partial and in-frame only. Of 73,000 or so clones in the sample, about 86% were seen once. There are 11 residues in the CDR3. Trimming took 0 bases from V and 3 from J, leaving 0 bases between them. Per the germline V gene, CDR1 is SGHRS and CDR2 is YFSETQ. The sequence was collected from an adult with an advanced solid tumor such as melanoma, head and neck, liver or kidney cancer. The J gene is TRBJ2-5, the V gene TRBV5-1; the D is unclear. Sequenced material: CD4+ or CD8+ T cells sorted from blood, taken in a trial of the OX40 agonist ivuxolimab. The CDR3 is CASSLEETQYF. CDR3 nucleotides: TGCGCCAGCAGCTTGGAAGAGACCCAGTACTTC. The full variable domain, with the rest looked up from reference TRBV5-1 and TRBJ2-5, is KAGVTQTPRYLIKTRGQQVTLSCSPISGHRSVSWYQQTPGQGLQFLFEYFSETQRNKGNFPGRFSGRQFSNSRSEMNVSTLELGDSALYLCASSLEETQYFGPGTRLLVL.